The T cell receptor (beta chain) under discussion was sequenced for a study of identical twins. Each CDR3 protein is one row after TCRdb ran MiXCR on the 5' RACE reads. The data show about 700,000 distinct CDR3 sequences, approximately 6% seen once. The CDR3 spans 12 residues. Trimming cost V 2 bases and J 8 bases, with 10 bases left between them. Germline CDR1 and CDR2: DFQATT and SNEGSKA (reference sequence). The chain recombines TRBV20-1 with TRBJ2-1, with D possibly TRBD2 on 6 matching bases. The sample taken for sequencing was naive T cells sorted from blood. The TCR was taken from a man younger than 35 in good health. CDR3 amino acids: CSARRESHEQFF. Written as DNA, the CDR3 is TGCAGTGCTAGACGGGAGTCCCATGAGCAGTTCTTC.